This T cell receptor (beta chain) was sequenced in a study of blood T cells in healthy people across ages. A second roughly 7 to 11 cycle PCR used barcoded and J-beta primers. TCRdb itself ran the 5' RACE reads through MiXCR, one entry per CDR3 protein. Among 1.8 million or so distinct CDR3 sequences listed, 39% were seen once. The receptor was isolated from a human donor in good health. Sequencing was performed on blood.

As DNA, the CDR3 is TGTGCCACCCAAGGAGGGGGCCTCATCACTGAAGCTTTCTTT. It is translated as CATQGGGLITEAFF. The chain employs TRBV28 and TRBJ1-1, with 7 bases identical to TRBD1. The germline CDR1 and CDR2 sequences are MDHEN and SYDVKM. The junction had 12 bases not matched to a gene; V was cut back by 10 bases and J by 4 bases. The CDR3 has 14 residues. Filled out from reference TRBV28 and TRBJ1-1, the complete variable domain reads DVKVTQSSRYLVKRTGEKVFLECVQDMDHENMFWYRQDPGLGLRLIYFSYDVKMKEKGDIPEGYSVSREKKERFSLILESASTNQTSMYLCATQGGGLITEAFFGQGTRLTVV.